This T cell receptor beta chain emerged from a study of blood T cell repertoires in COVID-19. For the study at large: PBMCs, B-cell-depleted T cells, or T cells provided the cDNA or gDNA that made up the material.

The germline V gene encodes CDR1 SNHLY and CDR2 FYNNEI. The CDR3 is made up of 13 amino acids. Between the trimmed V and J ends, which lost 6 bases and 1 base, there was a span of 7 bases. The cohort comprised adults aged roughly 18 to 95 years residing in under 30 US areas. Clinical histories supplied by participants themselves formed the basis of cohort assignment. Sequencing was performed with immunoSEQ multiplex PCR; in TCRdb, only in-frame clones are kept and a portion is missing. The data show 150,000 to 200,000 clones, with approximately 78% seen just once and 17% held by the top ten. This receptor was obtained from a woman between 45 and 65 years old who had recovered from COVID-19. This rearrangement joins TRBV2 to TRBJ1-5; no clear D gene. The sequenced sample consisted of PBMCs or T cells enriched from blood (not recorded which). Here the CDR3 DNA reads TGTGCCAGCAGGGTGGGCAGCAATCAGCCCCAGCATTTT. Protein: CASRVGSNQPQHF.